This T cell receptor (beta chain) was sequenced for a study of cytomegalovirus exposure and HLA in healthy donors. Produced via immunoSEQ multiplex PCR; TCRdb's table is partial and in-frame only. The top ten clones hold around 10% of a sample with 150,000 to 200,000 clones, about nine tenths of them seen once. From germline, CDR1 is LNHDA and CDR2 SQIVND (reference sequence). The CDR3 contains 14 residues. Losses at the gene ends were 9 bases for V and 2 bases for J; bases not matched to a gene: 5. Sequenced input: PBMCs. The rearrangement joins TRBV19 to TRBJ2-3, with 10 bases aligning to TRBD1. This TCR derives from a woman aged 18 to 35 in good health and CMV-seropositive. The DNA of the CDR3 is TGTGCCAGCCGGGACAGGGGTTTCACAGATACGCAGTATTTT. Its protein product is CASRDRGFTDTQYF.